This T cell receptor beta chain was profiled in a study of T cells in women clearing cervical HPV infection (dated by TCRdb to between 2017 and 2018). Background on the whole study: Cases were roughly 24 women with histologically confirmed HPV16-related CIN3 or worse, including 2 invasive cancers. The roughly 25 controls were women who cleared a single incident HPV16 infection within 12 months without developing precancer or cancer. Blood from cases was drawn at the visit where the lesion was first identified, while blood from controls was drawn once the infection was no longer detected. For cases, the median interval between lesion detection and blood sampling was about 160 days, with an interquartile range of roughly 90 to 200 days. Because only a few women had HLA typing data, the possibility that HLA type acted as a confounder could not be ruled out. An exploratory proof-of-principle case-control study, nested within the Guanacaste HPV Natural History Study in Costa Rica, was conducted to compare TCR repertoires across cervical HPV16 outcomes. Cases and controls were matched on age within five years and on year of sample collection. Median age was about 35 years in cases versus approximately 37 in controls, and baseline characteristics did not differ significantly. The parent cohort enrolled 10,000 to 11,000 women aged 18 or older in Guanacaste, Costa Rica, in about 1993 to 1994 and followed the women for six to eight years. Five blinded duplicates per group were added as quality controls, so that about 60 samples were obtained: around 50 participants and some 10 replicates. Results and caveats for the whole study, not just this receptor: Random forest classifiers combining richness and V gene abundances distinguished cases from controls with an estimated AUC of approximately 0.83. Because of the cross-sectional design, the study could not determine whether the associations came before infection or resulted from infection, and neither effector/memory subsets nor HPV-specific T cells were isolated. Because T-cell numbers per sample were unknown, differences in richness could reflect varying T-cell content rather than repertoire biology. Significantly higher TCR repertoire richness was observed in CIN3+ cases than in controls across sequencing depths, whereas no difference in evenness was found. Lower TRBV6-7 relative abundance was observed in cases than in controls (roughly 0.12% versus 0.15%; Bonferroni P = 0.0008).

Of note for this clone: This receptor's antigen is unknown. The DNA ends 3 residues before the CDR3 does, and the rest of the CDR3 is filled in from the germline J gene.

Every participant had a single incident cervical HPV16 infection, and women with prevalent HPV16 infections were excluded. Cervical HPV DNA was detected by MY09/MY11 PCR and genotyped by dot-blot hybridization. Approximately 16 mL of heparinized blood were centrifuged, and the buffy coat was aliquoted, frozen at -30°C, then stored at -80°C. Genomic DNA was extracted from buffy coat specimens using QIAGEN kits. Using the immunoSEQ assay, multiplex PCR amplified TCR beta CDR3 regions from an average of approximately 1.1 ug of genomic DNA per sample. The assay corrected primer bias using a complete synthetic TCR repertoire to establish an amplification baseline. The amplicons were sequenced using the Illumina platform. Regarding the original processing steps: Sequences were error-corrected by clustering with frequency ratios and a modified nearest-neighbor algorithm, then analyzed in the immunoSEQ Analyzer with IMGT gene definitions. At each rarefaction depth, TCR richness and evenness were averaged across 20 rarefaction repeats, and any sample with fewer sequences than the depth was left out. Wilcoxon rank sum tests with FDR correction were used to compare V, D and J gene relative abundances between the groups. In the blinded duplicates, the intraclass correlation was just under 97% for TCR richness and averaged about 79% across fewer than 80 gene segments. The immuneACCESS repertoire file appears here via TCRdb, limited to in-frame rearrangements. These files lack a portion of the clones; in checked studies, under half of the deficit traces to unresolved V genes, and the cause of the others is not known. For V, J and clone size, that table is used; D and trimming come from the DNA. This sample's listing comprises 25,000 to 30,000 clones. Jointly, the top ten make up 11% of the sample.

Counted from cysteine to phenylalanine, this CDR3 has 14 amino acids. Part of the CDR3 DNA is given, 33 bases translated from base 1. From a lookup of the germline V gene, CDR1 and CDR2 are SNHLY and FYNNEI. Recombination connected TRBV2 to TRBJ2-3; TRBD1 aligns with 9 central bases. The sample consisted of blood buffy coat. This TCR was sampled from a woman between 18 and 75 years old with a cervical HPV16 infection that either progressed to CIN3+ or cleared (not recorded which). The sequenced part of the CDR3 DNA is TGTGCCAGCATGGGACAGGGCCCTAATCAGCCG. This codes for CASMGQGPNQP. The full CDR3 is CASMGQGPNQPQYF.